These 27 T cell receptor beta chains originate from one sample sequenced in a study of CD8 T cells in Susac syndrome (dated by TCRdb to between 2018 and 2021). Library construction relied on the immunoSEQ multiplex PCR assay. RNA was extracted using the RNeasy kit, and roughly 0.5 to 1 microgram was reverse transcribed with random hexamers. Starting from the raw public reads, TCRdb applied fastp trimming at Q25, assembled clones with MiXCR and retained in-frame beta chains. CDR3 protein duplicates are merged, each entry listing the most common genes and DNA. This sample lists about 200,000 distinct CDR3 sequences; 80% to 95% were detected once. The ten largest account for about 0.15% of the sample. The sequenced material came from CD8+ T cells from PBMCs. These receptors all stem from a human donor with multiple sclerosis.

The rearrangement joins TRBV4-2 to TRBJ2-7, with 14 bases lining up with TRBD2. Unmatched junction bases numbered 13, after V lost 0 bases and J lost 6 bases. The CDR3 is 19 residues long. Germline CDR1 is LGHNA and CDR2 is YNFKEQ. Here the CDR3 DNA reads TGTGCCAGCAGCCAAGATCGGCCTCGGGGACTAGCGGGAGTTCGCGAGCAGTACTTC. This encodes CASSQDRPRGLAGVREQYF.

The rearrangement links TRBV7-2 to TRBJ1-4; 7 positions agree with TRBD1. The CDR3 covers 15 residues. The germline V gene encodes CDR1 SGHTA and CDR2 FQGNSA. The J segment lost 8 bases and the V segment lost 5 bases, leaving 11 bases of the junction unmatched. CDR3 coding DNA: TGTGCCAGCAGCGTGACAGGGATCCCCTCCGAAAAACTGTTTTTT. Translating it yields CASSVTGIPSEKLFF.

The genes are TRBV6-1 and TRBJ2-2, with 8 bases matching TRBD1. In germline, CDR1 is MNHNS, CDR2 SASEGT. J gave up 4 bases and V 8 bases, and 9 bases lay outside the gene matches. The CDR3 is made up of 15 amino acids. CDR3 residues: CASQLVQGVTGELFF. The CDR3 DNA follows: TGTGCCAGCCAGCTGGTACAGGGGGTCACCGGGGAGCTGTTTTTT.

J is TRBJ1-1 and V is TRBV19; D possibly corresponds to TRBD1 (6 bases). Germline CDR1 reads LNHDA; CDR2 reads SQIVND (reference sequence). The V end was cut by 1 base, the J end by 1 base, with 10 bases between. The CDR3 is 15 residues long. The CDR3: CASSIGGGANTEAFF. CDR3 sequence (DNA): TGTGCCAGTAGTATAGGTGGGGGGGCGAACACTGAAGCTTTCTTT.

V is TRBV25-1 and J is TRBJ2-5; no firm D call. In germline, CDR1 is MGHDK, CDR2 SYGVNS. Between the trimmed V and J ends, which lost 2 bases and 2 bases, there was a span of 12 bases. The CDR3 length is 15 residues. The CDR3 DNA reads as TGTGCCAGCAGTGAAAAGGGCCCCGTTCAAGAGACCCAGTACTTC. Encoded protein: CASSEKGPVQETQYF.

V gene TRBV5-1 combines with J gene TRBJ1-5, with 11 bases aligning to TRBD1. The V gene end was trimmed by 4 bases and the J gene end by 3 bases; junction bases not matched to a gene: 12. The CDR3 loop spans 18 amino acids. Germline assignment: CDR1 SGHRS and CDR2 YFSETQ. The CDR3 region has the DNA TGCGCCAGCAGCCAAGATCGGACAGGGGGCGCGAACAATCAGCCCCAGCATTTT. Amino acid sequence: CASSQDRTGGANNQPQHF.

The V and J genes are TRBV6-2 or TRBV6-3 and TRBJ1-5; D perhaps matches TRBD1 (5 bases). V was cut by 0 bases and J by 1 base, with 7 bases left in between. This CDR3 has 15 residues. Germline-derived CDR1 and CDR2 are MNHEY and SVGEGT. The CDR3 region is CASSYSWGSNQPQHF. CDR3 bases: TGTGCCAGCAGTTACTCGTGGGGGAGCAATCAGCCCCAGCATTTT.

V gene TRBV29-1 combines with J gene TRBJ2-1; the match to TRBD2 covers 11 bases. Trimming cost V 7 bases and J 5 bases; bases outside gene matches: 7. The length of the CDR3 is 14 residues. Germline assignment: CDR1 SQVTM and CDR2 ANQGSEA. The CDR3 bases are TGCAGCGGGGAGGGACTAGCGGTCCACAATGAGCAGTTCTTC. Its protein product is CSGEGLAVHNEQFF.

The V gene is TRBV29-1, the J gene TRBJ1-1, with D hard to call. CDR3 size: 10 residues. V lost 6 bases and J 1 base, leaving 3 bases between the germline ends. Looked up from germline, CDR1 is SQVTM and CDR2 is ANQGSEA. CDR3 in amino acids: CSVENTEAFF. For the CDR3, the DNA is TGCAGCGTAGAGAACACTGAAGCTTTCTTT.

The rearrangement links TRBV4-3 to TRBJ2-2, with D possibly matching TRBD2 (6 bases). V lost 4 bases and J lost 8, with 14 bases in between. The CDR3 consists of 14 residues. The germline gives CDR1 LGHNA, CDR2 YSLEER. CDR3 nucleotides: TGCGCCAGCAGCCCCATCCACGGGGGTGGGGAGCTGTTTTTT. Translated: CASSPIHGGGELFF.

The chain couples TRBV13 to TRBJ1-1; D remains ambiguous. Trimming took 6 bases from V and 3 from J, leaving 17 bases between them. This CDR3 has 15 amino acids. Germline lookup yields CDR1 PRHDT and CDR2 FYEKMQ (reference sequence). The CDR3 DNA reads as TGTGCCAGCAGTCAGAATCGGGTATTGGACACTGAAGCTTTCTTT. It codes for CASSQNRVLDTEAFF.

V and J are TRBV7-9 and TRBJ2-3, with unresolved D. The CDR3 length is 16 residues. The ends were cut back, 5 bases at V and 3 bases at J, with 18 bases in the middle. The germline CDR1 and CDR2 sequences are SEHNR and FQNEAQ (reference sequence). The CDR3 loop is CASSERVQTLTDTQYF. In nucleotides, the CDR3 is TGTGCCAGCAGCGAAAGGGTACAGACCTTAACAGATACGCAGTATTTT.

The CDR3 DNA reads TGTGCCAGCAGCTTGGTCAGCGCTGGCACAGATACGCAGTATTTT. It codes for CASSLVSAGTDTQYF. The gene calls are TRBV5-8 and TRBJ2-3, with D uncertain. The CDR3 consists of 15 residues. The V gene lost 0 bases and the J gene lost 1 base, with 9 bases spanning the gap. Germline-derived CDR1 and CDR2 are SGHTS and YDEGEE.

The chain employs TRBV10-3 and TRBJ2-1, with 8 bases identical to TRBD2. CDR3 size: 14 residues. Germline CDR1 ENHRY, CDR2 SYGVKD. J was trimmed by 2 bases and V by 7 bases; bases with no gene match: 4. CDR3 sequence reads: CAIKVAGPYNEQFF. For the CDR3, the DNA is TGTGCCATCAAGGTAGCGGGACCCTACAATGAGCAGTTCTTC.

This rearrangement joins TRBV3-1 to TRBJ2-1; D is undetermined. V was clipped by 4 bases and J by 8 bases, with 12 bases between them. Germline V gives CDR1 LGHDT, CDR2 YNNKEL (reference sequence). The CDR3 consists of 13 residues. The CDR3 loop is CASSLPGLDEQFF. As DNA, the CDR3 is TGTGCCAGCAGCCTCCCCGGGCTGGATGAGCAGTTCTTC.

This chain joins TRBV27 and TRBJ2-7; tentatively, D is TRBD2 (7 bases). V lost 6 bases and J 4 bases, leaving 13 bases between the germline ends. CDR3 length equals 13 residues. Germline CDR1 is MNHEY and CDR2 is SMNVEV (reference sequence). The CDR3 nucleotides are TGTGCCAGCAGCTGGAGGGGGGGGTACGAGCAGTACTTC. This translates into CASSWRGGYEQYF.

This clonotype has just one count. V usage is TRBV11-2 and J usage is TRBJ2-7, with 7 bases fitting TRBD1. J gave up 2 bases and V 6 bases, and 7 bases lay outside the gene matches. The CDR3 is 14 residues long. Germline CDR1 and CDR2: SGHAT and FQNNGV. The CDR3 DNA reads TGTGCCAGCAGAACACAGGGGAAACCCTACGAGCAGTACTTC. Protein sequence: CASRTQGKPYEQYF.

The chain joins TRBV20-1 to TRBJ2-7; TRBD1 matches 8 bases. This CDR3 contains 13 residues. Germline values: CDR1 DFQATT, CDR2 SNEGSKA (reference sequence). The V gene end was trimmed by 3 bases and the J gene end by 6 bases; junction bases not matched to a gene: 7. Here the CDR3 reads CSASQTGAGEQYF. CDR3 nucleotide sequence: TGCAGTGCTAGCCAGACAGGGGCGGGCGAGCAGTACTTC.

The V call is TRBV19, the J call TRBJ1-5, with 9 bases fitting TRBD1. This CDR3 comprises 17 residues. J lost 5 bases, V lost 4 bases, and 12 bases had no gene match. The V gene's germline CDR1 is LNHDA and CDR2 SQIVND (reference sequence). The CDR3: CASSTGLGQGRYQPQHF. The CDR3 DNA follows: TGTGCCAGTAGTACAGGCTTGGGACAGGGACGCTATCAGCCCCAGCATTTT.

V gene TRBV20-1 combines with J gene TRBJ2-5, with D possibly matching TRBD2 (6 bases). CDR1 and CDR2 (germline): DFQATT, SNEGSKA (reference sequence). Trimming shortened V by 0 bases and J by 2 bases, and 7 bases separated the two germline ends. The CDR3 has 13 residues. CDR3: CSARERGQETQYF. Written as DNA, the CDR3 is TGCAGTGCTAGAGAGCGGGGACAAGAGACCCAGTACTTC.

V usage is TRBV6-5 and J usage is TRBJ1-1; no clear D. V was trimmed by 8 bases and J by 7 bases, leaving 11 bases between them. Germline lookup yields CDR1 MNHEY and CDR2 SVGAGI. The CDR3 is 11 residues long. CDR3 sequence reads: CASGSDFEAFF. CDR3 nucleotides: TGTGCCAGCGGGAGCGATTTTGAAGCTTTCTTT.

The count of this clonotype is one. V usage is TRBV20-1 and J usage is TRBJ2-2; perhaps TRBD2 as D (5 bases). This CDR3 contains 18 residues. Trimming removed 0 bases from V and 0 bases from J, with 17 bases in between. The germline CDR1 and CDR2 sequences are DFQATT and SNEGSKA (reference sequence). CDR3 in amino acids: CSARDPIKRGSNTGELFF. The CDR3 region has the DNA TGCAGTGCTAGAGATCCCATAAAGAGAGGGTCGAACACCGGGGAGCTGTTTTTT.

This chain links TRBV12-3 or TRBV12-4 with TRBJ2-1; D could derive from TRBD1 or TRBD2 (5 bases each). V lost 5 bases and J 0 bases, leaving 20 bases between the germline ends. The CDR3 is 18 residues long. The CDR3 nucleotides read TGTGCCAGCAGTAAACCGGGGACGGAGAAAAGCTCCTACAATGAGCAGTTCTTC. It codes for CASSKPGTEKSSYNEQFF.

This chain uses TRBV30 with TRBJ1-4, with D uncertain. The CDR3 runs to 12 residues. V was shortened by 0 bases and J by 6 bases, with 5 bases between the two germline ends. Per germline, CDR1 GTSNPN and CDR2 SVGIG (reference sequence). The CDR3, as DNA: TGTGCCTGGAGTGTAGGGCATGAAAAACTGTTTTTT. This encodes CAWSVGHEKLFF.

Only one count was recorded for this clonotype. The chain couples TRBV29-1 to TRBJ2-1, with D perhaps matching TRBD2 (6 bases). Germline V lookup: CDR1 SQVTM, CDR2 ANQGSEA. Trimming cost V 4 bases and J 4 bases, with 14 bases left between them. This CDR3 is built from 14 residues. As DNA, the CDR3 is TGCAGCGTTGGTTTCTTAGCGGATTACAATGAGCAGTTCTTC. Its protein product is CSVGFLADYNEQFF.

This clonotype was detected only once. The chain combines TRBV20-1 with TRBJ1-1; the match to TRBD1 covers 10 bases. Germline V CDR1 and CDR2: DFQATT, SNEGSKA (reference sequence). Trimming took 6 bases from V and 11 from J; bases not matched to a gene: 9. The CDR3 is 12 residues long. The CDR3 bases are TGCAGTGCGAGACAGGGGGCGAGGGGGGCTTTCTTT. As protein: CSARQGARGAFF.

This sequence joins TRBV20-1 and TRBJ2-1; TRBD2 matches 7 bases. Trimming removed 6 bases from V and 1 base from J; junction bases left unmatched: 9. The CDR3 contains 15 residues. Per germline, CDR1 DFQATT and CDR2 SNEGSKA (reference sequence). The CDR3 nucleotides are TGCAGTGCAGCCCCGCTAGCGGCTTCCTACAATGAGCAGTTCTTC. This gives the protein CSAAPLAASYNEQFF.